This T cell receptor beta chain was captured by sequencing in a study of Ad26.COV2.S vaccination and SARS-CoV-2 variants. Whole-study context: Donor participated within the Ad26.COV2.S arm of the COV1001 trial. Study-wide results and caveats: Individuals receiving vaccine had higher spike-specific TCR breadth than placebo recipients did.

Generated by immunoSEQ multiplex PCR, the TCRdb table keeps only in-frame clones and is missing some. The repertoire includes 350,000 to 600,000 clones, about 89% of them detected once, and 1.5% to 2% sits in the top ten. This sample's treatment: some 19 received Ad26.COV2.S at low or high dose, single or two shots; roughly 5 received placebo; per-sample allocation not given. Samples were taken on day 63 after the first vaccine or placebo injection. To note about this clone: What it recognizes is unknown.

V dropped 3 bases and J dropped 5 bases, with 15 bases sitting between them. This CDR3 is 16 amino acids long. Germline CDR1 reads KGHDR; CDR2 reads SFDVKD. The sample here was peripheral blood, taken in a trial of Ad26.COV2.S vaccine versus placebo. V usage is TRBV24-1 and J usage is TRBJ2-2, with D perhaps assigned TRBD1 or TRBD2 (5 bases each). This clonotype was sampled from a person aged 18-65 years who received the Ad26.COV2.S COVID-19 vaccine or a placebo. CDR3 in amino acids: CATSDLASGPTGELFF. In nucleotides, the CDR3 is TGTGCCACCAGTGATCTAGCTTCGGGGCCAACCGGGGAGCTGTTTTTT.